The clone carrying this T cell receptor (beta chain) was counted many times. The target antigen is unknown. Time point of the sample: sample taken at primary tumor resection. Unsorted tumor, nontumor lung tissue or cryopreserved PBMC supplied the whole RNA. These data belong to a study of spatial heterogeneity in lung cancer. Study overall: In tumor regions, TCR transcript counts tracked strongly with a T cell module score from matched bulk RNA-seq. In raw reads, more than eight appearances on average were recorded for each unique TCR and UMI combination.

Every individual TCR cDNA molecule carried its own unique molecular identifier, which allowed correction of PCR and sequencing errors. MiXCR, run by TCRdb on the 5' RACE reads, gives a single entry per CDR3 protein. In the table there are roughly 9,200 distinct CDR3 sequences, about 2.9% of which are singletons. Findings of the study overall: Counts of expanded intratumoral alpha and beta TCRs tracked tumor mutation counts.

V was clipped by 0 bases and J by 8 bases, with 15 bases between them. The CDR3 is made up of 15 amino acids. The sequence was collected from a male donor with early-stage non-small cell lung cancer. This rearrangement joins TRBV12-3 or TRBV12-4 to TRBJ2-3; D might be TRBD1 or TRBD2, each matching 5 bases. The material sequenced was lung tumor tissue, taken at surgery. CDR3 DNA: TGTGCCAGCAGTTTAGCGAGCGTGTCGAGGGGTACGCAGTATTTT. This encodes CASSLASVSRGTQYF.